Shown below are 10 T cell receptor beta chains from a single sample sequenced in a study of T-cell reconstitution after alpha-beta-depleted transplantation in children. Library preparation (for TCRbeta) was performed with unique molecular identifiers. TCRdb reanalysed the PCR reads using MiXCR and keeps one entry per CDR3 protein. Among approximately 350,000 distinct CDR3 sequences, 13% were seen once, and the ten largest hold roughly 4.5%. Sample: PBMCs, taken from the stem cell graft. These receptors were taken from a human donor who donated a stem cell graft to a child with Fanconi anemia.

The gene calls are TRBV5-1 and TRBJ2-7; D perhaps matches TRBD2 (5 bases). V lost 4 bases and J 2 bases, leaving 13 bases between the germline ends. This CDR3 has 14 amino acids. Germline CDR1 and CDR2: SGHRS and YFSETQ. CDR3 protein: CASSSSGTTYEQYF. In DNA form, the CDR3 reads TGCGCCAGCAGCAGCTCGGGAACCACCTACGAGCAGTACTTC.

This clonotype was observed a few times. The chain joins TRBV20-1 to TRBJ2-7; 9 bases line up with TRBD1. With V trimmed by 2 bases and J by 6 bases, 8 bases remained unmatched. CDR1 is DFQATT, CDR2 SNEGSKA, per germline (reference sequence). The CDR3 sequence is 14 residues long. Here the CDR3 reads CSARTSQGAGEQYF. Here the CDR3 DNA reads TGCAGTGCTAGAACGTCACAGGGGGCTGGCGAGCAGTACTTC.

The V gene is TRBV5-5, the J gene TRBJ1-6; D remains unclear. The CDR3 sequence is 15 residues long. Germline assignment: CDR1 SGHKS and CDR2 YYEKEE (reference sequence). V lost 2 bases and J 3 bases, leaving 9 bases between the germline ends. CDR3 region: CASSLRAVYNSPLHF. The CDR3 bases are TGTGCCAGCAGCTTAAGGGCAGTCTATAATTCACCCCTCCACTTT.

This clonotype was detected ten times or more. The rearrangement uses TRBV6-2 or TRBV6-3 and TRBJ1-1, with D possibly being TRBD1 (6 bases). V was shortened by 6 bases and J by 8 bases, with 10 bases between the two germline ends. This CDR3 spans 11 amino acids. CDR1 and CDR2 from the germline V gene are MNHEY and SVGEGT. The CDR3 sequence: CASSIDREAFF. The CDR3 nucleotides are TGTGCCAGCAGCATCGACAGGGAAGCTTTCTTT.

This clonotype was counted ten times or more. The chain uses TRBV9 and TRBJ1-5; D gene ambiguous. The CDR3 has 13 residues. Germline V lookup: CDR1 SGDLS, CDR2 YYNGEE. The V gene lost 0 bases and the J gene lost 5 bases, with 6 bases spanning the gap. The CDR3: CASSVEMDQPQHF. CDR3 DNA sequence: TGTGCCAGCAGCGTAGAGATGGATCAGCCCCAGCATTTT.

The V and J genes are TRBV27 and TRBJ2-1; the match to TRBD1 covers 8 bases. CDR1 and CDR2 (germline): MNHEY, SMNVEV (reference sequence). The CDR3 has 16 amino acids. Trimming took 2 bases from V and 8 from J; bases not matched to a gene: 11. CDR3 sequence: CASSLRGTGNQYEQFF. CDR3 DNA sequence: TGTGCCAGCAGTTTAAGGGGGACAGGTAATCAATATGAGCAGTTCTTC.

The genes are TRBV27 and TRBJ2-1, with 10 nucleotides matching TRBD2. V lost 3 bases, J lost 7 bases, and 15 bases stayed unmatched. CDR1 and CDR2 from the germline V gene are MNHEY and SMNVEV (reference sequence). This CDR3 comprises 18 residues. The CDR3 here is CASSLRLAGAYRGNEQFF. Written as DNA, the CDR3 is TGTGCCAGCAGTTTGCGGCTAGCGGGAGCTTATCGGGGAAATGAGCAGTTCTTC.

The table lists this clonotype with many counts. This CDR3 is CASRGLREYNEQFF. Written as DNA, the CDR3 is TGTGCCAGCCGGGGTCTCAGGGAATACAATGAGCAGTTCTTC. J is TRBJ2-1 and V is TRBV5-5; D is possibly TRBD1 or TRBD2 (5 bases each). V lost 7 bases and J 4 bases, leaving 15 bases between the germline ends. The CDR3 is 14 residues long. In germline, CDR1 is SGHKS, CDR2 YYEKEE (reference sequence).

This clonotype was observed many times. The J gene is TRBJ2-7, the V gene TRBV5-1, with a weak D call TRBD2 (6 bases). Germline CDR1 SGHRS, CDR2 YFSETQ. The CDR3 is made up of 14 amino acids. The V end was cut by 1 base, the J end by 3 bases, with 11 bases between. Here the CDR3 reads CASSLMRRDYEQYF. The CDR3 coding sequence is TGCGCCAGCAGCTTGATGCGGCGGGACTACGAGCAGTACTTC.

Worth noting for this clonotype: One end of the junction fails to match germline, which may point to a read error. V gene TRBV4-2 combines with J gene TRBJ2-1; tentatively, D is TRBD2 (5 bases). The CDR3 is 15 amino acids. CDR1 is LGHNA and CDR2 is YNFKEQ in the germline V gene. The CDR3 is CARSPGIISWNEQFF. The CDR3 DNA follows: TGTGCCAGGAGCCCCGGGATCATCTCCTGGAATGAGCAGTTCTTC.